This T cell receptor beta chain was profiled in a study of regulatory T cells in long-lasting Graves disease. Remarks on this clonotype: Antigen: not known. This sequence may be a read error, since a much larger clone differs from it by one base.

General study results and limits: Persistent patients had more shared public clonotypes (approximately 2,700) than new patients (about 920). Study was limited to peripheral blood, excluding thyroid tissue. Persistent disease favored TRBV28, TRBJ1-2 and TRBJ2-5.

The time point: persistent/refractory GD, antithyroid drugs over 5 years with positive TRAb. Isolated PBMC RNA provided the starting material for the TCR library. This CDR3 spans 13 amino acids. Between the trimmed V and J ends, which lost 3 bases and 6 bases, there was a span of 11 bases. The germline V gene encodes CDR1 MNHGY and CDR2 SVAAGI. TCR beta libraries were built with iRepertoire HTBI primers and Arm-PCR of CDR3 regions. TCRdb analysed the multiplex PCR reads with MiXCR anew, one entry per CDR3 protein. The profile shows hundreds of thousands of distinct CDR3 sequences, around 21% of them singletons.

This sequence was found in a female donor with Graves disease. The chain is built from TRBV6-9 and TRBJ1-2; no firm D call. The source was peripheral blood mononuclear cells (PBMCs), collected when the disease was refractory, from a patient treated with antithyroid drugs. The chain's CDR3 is CASSYRGSHGYTF. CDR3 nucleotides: TGTGCCAGCAGTTACAGAGGATCCCATGGCTACACCTTC.